Given below is one T cell receptor (beta chain) in context. Original processing methods: The authors estimated nucleated cell counts from reference gene primer amplification. Sequencing was performed with immunoSEQ multiplex PCR; in TCRdb, only in-frame clones are kept and a portion is missing. Clone size and the V and J calls come from that table; the DNA yielded D and trimming. The repertoire has over 250,000 clones, around nine tenths of them found once; the top ten carry roughly an eighth. The CDR3 has 14 amino acids. Germline CDR1 is MRHNA and CDR2 is SNTAGT. Trimming removed 0 bases at V and 8 bases at J, with 13 bases between. The data stem from a study of blood T cell repertoires in COVID-19. For the study at large: Samples taken during acute and convalescent COVID-19 were collected in the United States, Italy and Spain.

The material sequenced was peripheral blood. The source is a woman aged 55-70 years with acute or convalescent COVID-19. The chain combines TRBV6-4 with TRBJ1-2; possible D gene TRBD1, 5 bases. The CDR3 DNA reads as TGTGCCAGCAGTGACTCGCAGGGTTCGTACGGCTACACCTTC. This codes for CASSDSQGSYGYTF.